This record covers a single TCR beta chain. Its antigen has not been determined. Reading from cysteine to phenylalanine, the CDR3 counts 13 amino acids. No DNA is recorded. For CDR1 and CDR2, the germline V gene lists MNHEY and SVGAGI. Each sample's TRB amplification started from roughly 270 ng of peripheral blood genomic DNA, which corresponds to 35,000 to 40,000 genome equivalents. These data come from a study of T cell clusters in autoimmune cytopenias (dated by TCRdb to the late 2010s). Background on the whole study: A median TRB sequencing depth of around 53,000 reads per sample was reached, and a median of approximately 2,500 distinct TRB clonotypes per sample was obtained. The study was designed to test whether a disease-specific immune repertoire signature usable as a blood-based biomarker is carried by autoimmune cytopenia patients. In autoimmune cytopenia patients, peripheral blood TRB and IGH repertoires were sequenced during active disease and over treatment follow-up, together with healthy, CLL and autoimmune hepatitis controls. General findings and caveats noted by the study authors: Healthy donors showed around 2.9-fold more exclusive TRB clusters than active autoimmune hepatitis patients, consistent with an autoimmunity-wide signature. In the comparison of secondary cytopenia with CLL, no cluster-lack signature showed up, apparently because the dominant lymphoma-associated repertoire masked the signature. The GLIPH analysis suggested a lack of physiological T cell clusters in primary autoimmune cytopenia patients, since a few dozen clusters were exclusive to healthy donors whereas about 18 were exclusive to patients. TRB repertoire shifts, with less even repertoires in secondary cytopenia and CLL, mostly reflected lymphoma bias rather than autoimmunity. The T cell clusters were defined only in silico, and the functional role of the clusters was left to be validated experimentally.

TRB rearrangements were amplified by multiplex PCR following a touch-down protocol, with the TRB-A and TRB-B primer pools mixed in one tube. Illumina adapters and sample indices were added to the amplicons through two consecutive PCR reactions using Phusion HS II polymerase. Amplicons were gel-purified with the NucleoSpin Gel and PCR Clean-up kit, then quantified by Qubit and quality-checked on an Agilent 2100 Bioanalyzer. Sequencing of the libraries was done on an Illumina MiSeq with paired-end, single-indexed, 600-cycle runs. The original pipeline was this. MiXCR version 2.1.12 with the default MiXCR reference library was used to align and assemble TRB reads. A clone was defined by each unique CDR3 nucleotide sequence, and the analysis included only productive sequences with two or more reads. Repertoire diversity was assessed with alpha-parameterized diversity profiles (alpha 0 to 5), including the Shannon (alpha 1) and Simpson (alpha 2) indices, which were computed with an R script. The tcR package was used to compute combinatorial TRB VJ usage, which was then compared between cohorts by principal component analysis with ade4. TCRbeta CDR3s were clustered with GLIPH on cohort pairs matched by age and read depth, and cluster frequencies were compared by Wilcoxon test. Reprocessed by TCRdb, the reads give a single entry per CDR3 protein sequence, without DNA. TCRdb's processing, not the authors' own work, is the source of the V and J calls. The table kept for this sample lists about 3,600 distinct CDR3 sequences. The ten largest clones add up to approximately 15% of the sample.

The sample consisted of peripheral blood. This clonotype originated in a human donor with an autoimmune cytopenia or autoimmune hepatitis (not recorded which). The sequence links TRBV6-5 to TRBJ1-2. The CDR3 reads CASSRWQDYGYTF.